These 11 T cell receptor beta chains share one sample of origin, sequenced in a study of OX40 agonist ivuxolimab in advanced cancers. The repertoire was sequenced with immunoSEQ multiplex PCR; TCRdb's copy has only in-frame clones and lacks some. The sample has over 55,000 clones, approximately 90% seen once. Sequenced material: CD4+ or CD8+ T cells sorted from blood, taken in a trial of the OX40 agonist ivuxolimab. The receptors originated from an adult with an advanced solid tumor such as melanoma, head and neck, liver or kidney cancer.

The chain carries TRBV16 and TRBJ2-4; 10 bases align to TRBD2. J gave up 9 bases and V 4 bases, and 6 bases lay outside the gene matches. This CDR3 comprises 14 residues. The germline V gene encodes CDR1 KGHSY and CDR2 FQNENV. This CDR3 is CASSPGLATGIQYF. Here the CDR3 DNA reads TGTGCCAGCAGCCCGGGACTAGCGACCGGCATTCAGTACTTC. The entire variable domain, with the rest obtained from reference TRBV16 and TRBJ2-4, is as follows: GEEVAQTPKHLVRGEGQKAKLYCAPIKGHSYVFWYQQVLKNEFKFLISFQNENVFDETGMPKERFSAKCLPNSPCSLEIQATKLEDSAVYFCASSPGLATGIQYFGAGTRLSVL.

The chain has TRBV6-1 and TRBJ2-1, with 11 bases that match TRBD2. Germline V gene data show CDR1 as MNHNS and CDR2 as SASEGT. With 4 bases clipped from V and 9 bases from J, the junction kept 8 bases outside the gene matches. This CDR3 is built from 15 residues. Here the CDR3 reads CASSVRLAGRGEQFF. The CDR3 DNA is TGTGCCAGCAGTGTGAGACTAGCGGGGAGGGGTGAGCAGTTCTTC.

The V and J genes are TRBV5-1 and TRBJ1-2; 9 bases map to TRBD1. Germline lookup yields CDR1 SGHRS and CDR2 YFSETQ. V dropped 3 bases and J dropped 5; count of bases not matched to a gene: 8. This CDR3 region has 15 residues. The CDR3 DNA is TGCGCCAGCAGCTATCGACAGGGGGGTCAGTATGGCTACACCTTC. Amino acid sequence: CASSYRQGGQYGYTF.

CDR3 sequence reads: CASSEAQGSSYNEQFF. CDR3 in DNA: TGTGCCAGCAGTGAAGCGCAGGGTAGCTCCTACAATGAGCAGTTCTTC. The chain joins TRBV2 to TRBJ2-1, with D possibly TRBD1 on 5 matching bases. Trimming left V 0 bases short and J 0 bases short, with 9 bases between. CDR1 is SNHLY, CDR2 FYNNEI, per germline. The CDR3 is 16 residues long.

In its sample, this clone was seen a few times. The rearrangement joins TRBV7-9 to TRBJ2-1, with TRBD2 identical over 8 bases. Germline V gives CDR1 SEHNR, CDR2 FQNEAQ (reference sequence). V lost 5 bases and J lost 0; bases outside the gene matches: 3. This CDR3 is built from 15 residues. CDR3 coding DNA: TGTGCCAGCAGCGGACTAGCAAGCTCCTACAATGAGCAGTTCTTC. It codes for CASSGLASSYNEQFF.

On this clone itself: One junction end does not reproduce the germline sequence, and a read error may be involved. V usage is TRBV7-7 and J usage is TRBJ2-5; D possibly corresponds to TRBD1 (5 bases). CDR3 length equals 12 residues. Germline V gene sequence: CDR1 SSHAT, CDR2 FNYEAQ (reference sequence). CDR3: CASSFSGETQYF. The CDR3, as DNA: TGTGCTAGCAGCTTCTCAGGGGAGACCCAGTACTTC. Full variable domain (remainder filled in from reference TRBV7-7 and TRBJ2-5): GAGVSQSPRYKVTKRGQDVTLRCDPISSHATLYWYQQALGQGPEFLTYFNYEAQPDKSGLPSDRFSAERPEGSISTLTIQRTEQRDSAMYRCASSFSGETQYFGPGTRLLVL.

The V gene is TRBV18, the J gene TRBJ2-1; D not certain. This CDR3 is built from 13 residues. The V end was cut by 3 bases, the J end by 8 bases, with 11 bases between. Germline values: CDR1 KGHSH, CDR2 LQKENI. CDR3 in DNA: TGTGCCAGCTCACCCTTAAATCAGGATGAGCAGTTCTTC. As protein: CASSPLNQDEQFF.

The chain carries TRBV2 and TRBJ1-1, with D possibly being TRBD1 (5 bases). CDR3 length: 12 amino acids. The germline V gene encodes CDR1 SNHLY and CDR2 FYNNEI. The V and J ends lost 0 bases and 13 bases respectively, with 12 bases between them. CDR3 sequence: CASSEAGTSGFF. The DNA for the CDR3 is TGTGCCAGCAGTGAAGCGGGGACCTCTGGTTTCTTT.

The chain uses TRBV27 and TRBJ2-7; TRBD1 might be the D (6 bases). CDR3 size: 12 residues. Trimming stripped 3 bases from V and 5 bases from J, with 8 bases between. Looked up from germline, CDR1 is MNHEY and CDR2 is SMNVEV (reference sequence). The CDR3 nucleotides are TGTGCCAGCAGTTTTAGGGGGAACGAGCAGTACTTC. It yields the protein CASSFRGNEQYF.

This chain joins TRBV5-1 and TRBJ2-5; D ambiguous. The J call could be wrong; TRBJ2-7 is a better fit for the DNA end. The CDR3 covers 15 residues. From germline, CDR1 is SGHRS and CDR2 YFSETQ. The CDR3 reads CASSLDSGGAYEQYF. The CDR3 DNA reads TGCGCCAGCAGCTTGGATTCGGGCGGCGCCTACGAGCAGTACTTC.

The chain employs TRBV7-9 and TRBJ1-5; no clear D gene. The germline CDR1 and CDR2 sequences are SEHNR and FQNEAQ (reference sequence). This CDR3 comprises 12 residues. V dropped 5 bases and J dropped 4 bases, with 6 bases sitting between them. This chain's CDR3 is CASSPENQPQHF. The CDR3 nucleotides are TGTGCCAGCAGCCCTGAGAATCAGCCCCAGCATTTT.